These 30 T cell receptor beta chains originate from one sample sequenced in a study of blood T cells in healthy people across ages. A sample-barcoded 5' primer and a J-beta primer mix were used in a second PCR of roughly 7 to 11 cycles. One entry per CDR3 protein results from TCRdb running MiXCR on the 5' RACE reads. The data show roughly 800,000 distinct CDR3 sequences, 55% to 70% seen once. Material: blood. The receptors were sampled from a man aged 25 to 45 in good health.

The chain links TRBV28 to TRBJ2-1; tentative D call: TRBD1 (6 bases). The CDR3 totals 11 residues. Trimming left V 5 bases short and J 15 bases short, with 14 bases between. Per germline, CDR1 MDHEN and CDR2 SYDVKM. CDR3 sequence: CASSVHREMFF. The CDR3 coding sequence is TGTGCCAGCAGTGTTCACAGGGAGATGTTCTTC. The full variable domain, rest sourced from reference TRBV28 and TRBJ2-1, is DVKVTQSSRYLVKRTGEKVFLECVQDMDHENMFWYRQDPGLGLRLIYFSYDVKMKEKGDIPEGYSVSREKKERFSLILESASTNQTSMYLCASSVHREMFFGPGTRLTVL.

The chain links TRBV25-1 to TRBJ2-5; 8 bases are a match to TRBD1. J gave up 7 bases and V 5 bases, and 15 bases lay outside the gene matches. Germline CDR1 MGHDK, CDR2 SYGVNS. The CDR3 covers 16 residues. The CDR3 coding sequence is TGTGCCAGCAGTAAACAGGGGGTTGGCCGGGGAGGGACCCAGTACTTC. This translates into CASSKQGVGRGGTQYF.

This clonotype showed up just a few times. This chain joins TRBV29-1 and TRBJ2-1, with D possibly TRBD2 on 5 matching bases. This CDR3 comprises 13 residues. Trimming removed 4 bases from V and 8 bases from J, with 15 bases in between. Germline V gene lookup returns CDR1 SQVTM and CDR2 ANQGSEA. CDR3 in DNA: TGCAGCGTTGTCCGCCCCCAGCGGTATGAGCAGTTCTTC. Encoded protein: CSVVRPQRYEQFF.

This clonotype has only a few counts. The chain uses TRBV20-1 and TRBJ2-5; the match to TRBD2 covers 7 bases. The V segment lost 6 bases and the J segment 9 bases; nucleotides outside the gene matches: 16. In germline, CDR1 is DFQATT, CDR2 SNEGSKA (reference sequence). CDR3 size: 14 residues. The CDR3 here is CSARDYGRIVSQYF. For the CDR3, the DNA is TGCAGTGCCAGGGACTACGGGCGCATCGTGTCCCAGTACTTC.

The chain has TRBV4-3 and TRBJ2-5; 7 bases match TRBD2. The J call is in doubt because the DNA end fits TRBJ2-7 better. The CDR3 runs to 15 residues. Germline V gene lookup returns CDR1 LGHNA and CDR2 YSLEER. The CDR3 bases are TGCGCCAGCAGCCCACAGACTAGCCTTCTCTCCGAGCAGTACTTC. It is translated as CASSPQTSLLSEQYF.

The chain is built from TRBV13 and TRBJ2-7; 9 bases line up with TRBD2. The J call may be incorrect, as the DNA end agrees better with TRBJ2-5. This CDR3 spans 16 amino acids. Germline-derived CDR1 and CDR2 are PRHDT and FYEKMQ (reference sequence). The CDR3 nucleotides are TGTGCCAGCAGCTTAGTCGCGCGGGGGGGCCGAGAGACCCAGTACTTC. As protein: CASSLVARGGRETQYF.

This clonotype came up a few times. The genes are TRBV12-3 or TRBV12-4 and TRBJ1-2; D is possibly TRBD1 (5 bases). The V and J ends lost 3 bases and 6 bases respectively, with 14 bases between them. CDR3 size: 14 residues. The CDR3 here is CASSFGGKIDGYTF. The CDR3 DNA reads as TGTGCCAGCAGTTTCGGGGGGAAGATAGATGGCTACACCTTC.

This clonotype turned up a few times. For the CDR3, the DNA is TGCAGCGTTACGGGACAGGGCGGCACCTACAATGAGCAGTTCTTC. Amino acid sequence: CSVTGQGGTYNEQFF. The chain carries TRBV29-1 and TRBJ2-1, with TRBD1 matching 9 bases. Germline assignment: CDR1 SQVTM and CDR2 ANQGSEA. Trimming removed 5 bases from V and 2 bases from J; junction bases left unmatched: 7. The CDR3 covers 15 residues.

The rearrangement links TRBV6-1 to TRBJ2-4; D unclear. The DNA matches TRBJ2-7 better at its end, which makes the J call doubtful. Germline V gives CDR1 MNHNS, CDR2 SASEGT. This CDR3 spans 14 amino acids. CDR3 loop: CASSEYVPPAEQYF. In DNA form, the CDR3 reads TGTGCCAGCAGTGAATATGTCCCTCCCGCCGAGCAGTACTTC.

The chain is built from TRBV20-1 and TRBJ2-1, with D uncertain. Germline V gene lookup returns CDR1 DFQATT and CDR2 SNEGSKA (reference sequence). The CDR3 sequence is 14 residues long. Deletions cut 1 base from V and 8 bases from J, with 15 bases between. CDR3 nucleotide sequence: TGCAGTGCTAGAGGTTTCGGCACTACAGATGAGCAGTTCTTC. This sequence encodes CSARGFGTTDEQFF.

The genes are TRBV29-1 and TRBJ1-2, with TRBD1 as a possible D gene (5 bases). The CDR3 runs 11 residues. V gave up 7 bases and J gave up 4 bases, with 10 bases separating them. Germline lookup yields CDR1 SQVTM and CDR2 ANQGSEA. CDR3 nucleotide sequence: TGCAGCGGCGGGACGGCCTATGGCTACACCTTC. Translation: CSGGTAYGYTF.

This chain connects TRBV7-9 to TRBJ2-3; D assignment may be TRBD1 or TRBD2 (5 bases each). V gave up 4 bases and J gave up 6 bases, with 17 bases separating them. CDR3 length equals 15 residues. The V gene's germline CDR1 is SEHNR and CDR2 FQNEAQ (reference sequence). This CDR3 reads CASSSPLVGTDTQYF. CDR3 nucleotide sequence: TGTGCCAGCAGCTCCCCCCTTGTGGGGACCGATACGCAGTATTTT. The full variable domain, its missing parts supplied by reference TRBV7-9 and TRBJ2-3, is DTGVSQNPRHKITKRGQNVTFRCDPISEHNRLYWYRQTLGQGPEFLTYFQNEAQLEKSRLLSDRFSAERPKGSFSTLEIQRTEQGDSAMYLCASSSPLVGTDTQYFGPGTRLTVL.

The rearrangement uses TRBV6-1 and TRBJ2-5; D is uncertain. The CDR3 loop spans 13 amino acids. With 0 bases removed from V and 11 bases from J, the gap between germline ends came to 13 bases. Germline V gene sequence: CDR1 MNHNS, CDR2 SASEGT. CDR3 nucleotide sequence: TGTGCCAGCAGTGAAGCGGTTGGGGATGAGCAGTACTTC. Translated: CASSEAVGDEQYF.

The V gene is TRBV5-4, the J gene TRBJ2-5; perhaps TRBD2 as D (5 bases). This CDR3 has 13 residues. Germline CDR1 SGHNT, CDR2 YYREEE (reference sequence). Trimming removed 2 bases from V and 7 bases from J, with 12 bases in between. DNA for the CDR3: TGTGCCAGCAGCTTTTCCGGGGTTGGGACCCAGTACTTC. It yields the protein CASSFSGVGTQYF.

This clonotype was seen more than once but under ten times. J is TRBJ2-1 and V is TRBV6-5; the D is unclear. The CDR3 totals 14 residues. Germline values: CDR1 MNHEY, CDR2 SVGAGI. The V and J ends lost 1 base and 3 bases respectively, with 7 bases between them. CDR3 nucleotide sequence: TGTGCCAGCAGTTACTTCGGCAGCTACAATGAGCAGTTCTTC. Residues: CASSYFGSYNEQFF.

This clonotype has only a few counts. This sequence joins TRBV25-1 and TRBJ2-4; D is possibly TRBD1 or TRBD2 (6 bases each). CDR3 length: 14 residues. The germline V gene has CDR1 MGHDK and CDR2 SYGVNS. The ends were cut back, 3 bases at V and 13 bases at J, with 19 bases in the middle. CDR3 nucleotides: TGTGCCAGCAGTGACGGGAGAGGGGCTACAGGGCAGTACTTC. Protein product: CASSDGRGATGQYF.

This clonotype came up a few times. The genes are TRBV7-2 and TRBJ1-4; 8 bases agree with TRBD1. The J segment lost 7 bases and the V segment lost 3 bases, leaving 4 bases of the junction unmatched. The CDR3 totals 14 residues. CDR1 and CDR2 (germline): SGHTA, FQGNSA. Here the CDR3 reads CASSFTGGSEKLFF. The CDR3 coding sequence is TGTGCCAGCAGCTTTACAGGGGGTAGTGAAAAACTGTTTTTT. Drawing the rest from reference TRBV7-2 and TRBJ1-4, the complete variable domain is GAGVSQSPSNKVTEKGKDVELRCDPISGHTALYWYRQSLGQGLEFLIYFQGNSAPDKSGLPSDRFSAERTGGSVSTLTIQRTQQEDSAVYLCASSFTGGSEKLFFGSGTQLSVL.

This clonotype was observed a handful of times. This chain links TRBV29-1 with TRBJ2-1, with 13 bases lining up with TRBD2. CDR1 is SQVTM, CDR2 ANQGSEA, per germline. This CDR3 is 17 amino acids long. V was clipped by 1 base and J by 6 bases; unmatched bases: 9. CDR3 DNA: TGCAGCGTTGAAGCGGGAACCGGGACTAGCGGGATCAATGAGCAGTTCTTC. Amino acid sequence: CSVEAGTGTSGINEQFF.

The V call is TRBV7-2, the J call TRBJ2-7; 8 nucleotides line up with TRBD2. V dropped 6 bases and J dropped 0; count of bases not matched to a gene: 10. Germline V gene lookup returns CDR1 SGHTA and CDR2 FQGNSA. This CDR3 has 16 residues. The CDR3 DNA sequence: TGTGCCAGCAGTTGGGCTAGCGGGTCCACCTCCTACGAGCAGTACTTC. It translates to CASSWASGSTSYEQYF.

This clonotype occurred once. The V gene is TRBV9, the J gene TRBJ1-2; weak D call: TRBD1 (5 bases). CDR1 and CDR2 (germline): SGDLS, YYNGEE. This CDR3 comprises 13 residues. The germline V and J ends were trimmed by 3 bases and 5 bases, with 11 bases remaining between them. In nucleotides, the CDR3 is TGTGCCAGCAGCGGGGGGAGACCTTATGGCTACACCTTC. Translation gives CASSGGRPYGYTF.

The genes are TRBV12-3 or TRBV12-4 and TRBJ2-1; TRBD2 matches 13 bases. This CDR3 is built from 14 residues. V shed 10 bases and J 6 bases; nucleotides not matched to a gene: 6. CDR3 sequence (DNA): TGTGCCACAGGACTAGCGGGAGTTAGCAATGAGCAGTTCTTC. It encodes CATGLAGVSNEQFF.

Regarding this clonotype: This may be a read error, as it is one base from a much larger clone. The chain is built from TRBV5-1 and TRBJ2-1; 9 nucleotides line up with TRBD2. The CDR3 length is 16 residues. Per germline, CDR1 SGHRS and CDR2 YFSETQ. J was trimmed by 9 bases and V by 5 bases; bases with no gene match: 15. CDR3 region: CASRAPVSGGPGEQFF. The CDR3 DNA is TGCGCCAGCAGGGCCCCTGTTAGCGGGGGTCCCGGTGAGCAGTTCTTC.

Only one count was recorded for this clonotype. This rearrangement joins TRBV5-1 to TRBJ2-7; 7 bases match TRBD2. CDR1 SGHRS and CDR2 YFSETQ come from the germline V gene. This CDR3 is 15 amino acids long. J was trimmed by 1 base and V by 0 bases; bases with no gene match: 4. The CDR3: CASSLDQRDSYEQYF. The CDR3 DNA reads as TGCGCCAGCAGCTTGGACCAGCGGGATTCCTACGAGCAGTACTTC.

Of note for this clonotype: One end of the junction varies from germline; a read error may be responsible. The chain carries TRBV7-7 and TRBJ2-3; possibly TRBD1 for D (6 bases). The CDR3 sequence is 13 residues long. The germline gives CDR1 SSHAT, CDR2 FNYEAQ (reference sequence). The CDR3 sequence: CASSSGGADTPYF. In DNA, the CDR3 is TGTGCCAGCAGCTCTGGGGGCGCAGATACGCCGTATTTT.

In the case of this clonotype: The junction departs from the called germline gene at one end, perhaps through a read error. The rearrangement uses TRBV6-5 and TRBJ2-3; 14 bases line up with TRBD2. Germline V CDR1 and CDR2: MNHEY, SVGAGI. The CDR3 totals 16 residues. The CDR3 protein is CTSSPGTSGRTDTQYF. CDR3 bases: TGTACCAGCAGTCCCGGGACTAGCGGGAGAACAGATACGCAGTATTTT.

This clonotype has only a few counts. This sequence joins TRBV12-3 or TRBV12-4 and TRBJ1-5, with TRBD1 identical over 8 bases. The CDR3 extends over 15 amino acids. Unmatched junction bases numbered 10, after V lost 6 bases and J lost 6 bases. The CDR3, as DNA: TGTGCCAGCAGCTCCGACAGGGGTGTCGGTCAGCCCCAGCATTTT. This encodes CASSSDRGVGQPQHF.

The chain employs TRBV5-8 and TRBJ2-3; no definite D call. The CDR3 extends over 14 amino acids. CDR1 and CDR2 from the germline V gene are SGHTS and YDEGEE. Trimming cost V 0 bases and J 1 base, with 6 bases left between them. CDR3 bases: TGTGCCAGCAGCTTGGTGTCTCGCACAGATACGCAGTATTTT. It translates to CASSLVSRTDTQYF.

This clonotype was counted a few times. This sequence joins TRBV7-2 and TRBJ2-7; D gene unclear. The DNA end favors TRBJ2-5, so the J call may be wrong. The germline V gene has CDR1 SGHTA and CDR2 FQGNSA. This CDR3 region has 13 residues. DNA for the CDR3: TGTGCCAGCAGCTTAGGTCCAAAGGAGACCCAGTACTTC. This encodes CASSLGPKETQYF.

The CDR3 DNA sequence: TGTGCCTCTCCATCCGGGGGGGGTCGTCAGCCCCAGCATTTT. Its protein is CASPSGGGRQPQHF. The genes are TRBV21-1 and TRBJ1-5. TRBV21-1 is noted as a pseudogene. CDR3 size: 14 residues.

Details on this clonotype: A much bigger clone sits one base away, suggesting this may be a read error. The rearrangement joins TRBV12-3 or TRBV12-4 to TRBJ2-7; D gene ambiguous. V lost 8 bases and J 7 bases, leaving 15 bases between the germline ends. The CDR3 runs to 12 residues. The CDR3 DNA is TGTGCCAGCGGCGGCTGGCCTGGTGAGCAGTACTTC. Its translation: CASGGWPGEQYF.